This TCR beta chain was documented in a study of response to subunit inactivated influenza vaccine. The CDR3 covers 14 residues. Germline V gives CDR1 MNHEY, CDR2 SVGEGT. Germline trimming cut 8 bases from V and 4 bases from J; bases unmatched to any gene: 10. TCRdb reprocessed the RT-PCR reads via MiXCR and lists one record per CDR3 protein. Here the sample spans around 570,000 distinct CDR3 sequences, approximately 7.6% being singletons. This clonotype was detected only a few times. V is TRBV6-2 or TRBV6-3 and J is TRBJ1-2; 7 nucleotides align to TRBD1. Sequencing used PBMCs from blood, obtained around 2 years after vaccination. The source is a man aged 45-69 years who received an inactivated influenza vaccine. CDR3 residues: CASCAMGQTYGYTF. CDR3 bases: TGTGCCAGCTGTGCGATGGGACAGACCTATGGCTACACCTTC.